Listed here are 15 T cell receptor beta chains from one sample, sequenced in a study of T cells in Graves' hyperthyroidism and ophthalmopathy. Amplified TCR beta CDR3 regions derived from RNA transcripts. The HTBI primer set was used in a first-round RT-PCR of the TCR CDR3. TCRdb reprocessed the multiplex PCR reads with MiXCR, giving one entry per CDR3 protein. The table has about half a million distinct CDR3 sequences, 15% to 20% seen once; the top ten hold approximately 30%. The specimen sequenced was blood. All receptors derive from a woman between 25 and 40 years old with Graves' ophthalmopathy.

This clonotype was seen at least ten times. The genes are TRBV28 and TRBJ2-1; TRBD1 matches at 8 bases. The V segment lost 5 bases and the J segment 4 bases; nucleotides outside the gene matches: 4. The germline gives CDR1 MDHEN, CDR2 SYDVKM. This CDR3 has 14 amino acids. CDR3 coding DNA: TGTGCCAGCAGTCCCTACAGGGGGTACAATGAGCAGTTCTTC. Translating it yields CASSPYRGYNEQFF.

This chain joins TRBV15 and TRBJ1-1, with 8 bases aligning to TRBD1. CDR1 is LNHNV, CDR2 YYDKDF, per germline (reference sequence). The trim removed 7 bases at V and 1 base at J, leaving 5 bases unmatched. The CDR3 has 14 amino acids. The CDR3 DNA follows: TGTGCCACCAACAGGGACAGGACGAACACTGAAGCTTTCTTT. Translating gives CATNRDRTNTEAFF.

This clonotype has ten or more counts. The CDR3: CASSQVEGFEQYF. The CDR3 bases are TGTGCCAGCAGCCAAGTGGAGGGATTCGAGCAGTACTTC. This sequence joins TRBV3-1 and TRBJ2-7; the D gene is possibly TRBD2 (6 bases). CDR3 length equals 13 residues. Germline lookup yields CDR1 LGHDT and CDR2 YNNKEL (reference sequence). V dropped 1 base and J dropped 6 bases, with 10 bases sitting between them.

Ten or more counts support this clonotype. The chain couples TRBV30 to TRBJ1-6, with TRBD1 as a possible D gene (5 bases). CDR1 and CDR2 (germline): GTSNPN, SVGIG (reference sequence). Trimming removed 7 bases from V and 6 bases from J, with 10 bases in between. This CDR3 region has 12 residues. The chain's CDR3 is CAFGHVNSPLHF. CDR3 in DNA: TGTGCCTTTGGACACGTTAATTCACCCCTCCACTTT.

This CDR3 reads CSAPPGGTDTQYF. CDR3 DNA: TGCAGTGCTCCACCCGGGGGCACAGATACGCAGTATTTT. The chain combines TRBV20-1 with TRBJ2-3; D might be TRBD2 (5 bases). CDR3 length equals 13 residues. V lost 5 bases, J lost 1 base, and 10 bases lay in between. CDR1 DFQATT and CDR2 SNEGSKA come from the germline V gene (reference sequence).

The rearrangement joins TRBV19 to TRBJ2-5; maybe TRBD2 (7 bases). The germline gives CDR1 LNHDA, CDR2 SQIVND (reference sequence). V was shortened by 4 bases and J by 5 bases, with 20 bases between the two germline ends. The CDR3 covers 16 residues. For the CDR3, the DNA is TGTGCCAGTAGTACGGGTACAGGGACCGGGGGGGAGACCCAGTACTTC. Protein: CASSTGTGTGGETQYF.

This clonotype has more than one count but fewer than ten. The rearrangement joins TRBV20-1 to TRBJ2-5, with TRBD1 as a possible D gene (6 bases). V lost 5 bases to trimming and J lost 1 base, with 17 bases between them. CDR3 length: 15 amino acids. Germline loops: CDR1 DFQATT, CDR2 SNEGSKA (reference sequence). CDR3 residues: CSALTDRSPQETQYF. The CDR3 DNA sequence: TGCAGTGCTCTTACAGACAGGAGCCCCCAAGAGACCCAGTACTTC.

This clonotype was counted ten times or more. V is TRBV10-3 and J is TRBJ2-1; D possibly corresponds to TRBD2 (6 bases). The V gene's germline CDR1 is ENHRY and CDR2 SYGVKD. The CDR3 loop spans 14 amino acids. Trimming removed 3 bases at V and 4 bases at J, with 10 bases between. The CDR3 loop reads CAISEVGGYNEQFF. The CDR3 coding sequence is TGTGCCATCAGTGAAGTCGGGGGATACAATGAGCAGTTCTTC.

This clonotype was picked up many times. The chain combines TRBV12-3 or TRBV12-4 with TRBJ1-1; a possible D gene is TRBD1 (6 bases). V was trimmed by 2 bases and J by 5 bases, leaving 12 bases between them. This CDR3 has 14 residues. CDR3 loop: CASSLLGAGTEAFF. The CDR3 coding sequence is TGTGCCAGCAGTTTATTGGGGGCAGGAACTGAAGCTTTCTTT.

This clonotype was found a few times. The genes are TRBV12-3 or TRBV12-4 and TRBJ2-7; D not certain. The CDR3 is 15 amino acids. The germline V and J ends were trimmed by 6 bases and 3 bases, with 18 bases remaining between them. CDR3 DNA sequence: TGTGCCAGCAGCCCACCCATAGGGATGGTCTACGAGCAGTACTTC. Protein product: CASSPPIGMVYEQYF.

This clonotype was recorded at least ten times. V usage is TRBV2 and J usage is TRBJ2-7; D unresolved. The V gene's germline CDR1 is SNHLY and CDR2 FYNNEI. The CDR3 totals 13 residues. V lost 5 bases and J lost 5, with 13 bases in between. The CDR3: CASSPMGFHEQYF. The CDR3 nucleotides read TGTGCCAGCAGTCCTATGGGGTTCCACGAGCAGTACTTC.

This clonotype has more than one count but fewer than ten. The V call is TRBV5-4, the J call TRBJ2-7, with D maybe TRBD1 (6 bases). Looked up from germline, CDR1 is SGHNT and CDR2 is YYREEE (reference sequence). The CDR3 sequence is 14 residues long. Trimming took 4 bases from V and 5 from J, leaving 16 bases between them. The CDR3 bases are TGTGCCAGCAGCCCTACAGGGTTCGGCGACGAGCAGTACTTC. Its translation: CASSPTGFGDEQYF.

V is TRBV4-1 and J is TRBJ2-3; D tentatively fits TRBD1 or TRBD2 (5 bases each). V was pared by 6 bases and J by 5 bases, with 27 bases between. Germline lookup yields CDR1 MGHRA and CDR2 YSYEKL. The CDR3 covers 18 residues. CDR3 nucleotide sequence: TGCGCCAGCAGGCCAAGTATGTTCCAGCTCCAGAGGGGAGATACGCAGTATTTT. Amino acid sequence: CASRPSMFQLQRGDTQYF.

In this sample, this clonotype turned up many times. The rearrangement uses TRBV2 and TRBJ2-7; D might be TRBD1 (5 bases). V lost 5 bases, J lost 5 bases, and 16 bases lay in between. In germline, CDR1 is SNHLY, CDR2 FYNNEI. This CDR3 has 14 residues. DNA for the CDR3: TGTGCCAGCAGTCCCCCCCAACAGGCCAACGAGCAGTACTTC. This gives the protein CASSPPQQANEQYF. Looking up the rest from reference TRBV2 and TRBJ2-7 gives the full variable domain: EPEVTQTPSHQVTQMGQEVILRCVPISNHLYFYWYRQILGQKVEFLVSFYNNEISEKSEIFDDQFSVERPDGSNFTLKIRSTKLEDSAMYFCASSPPQQANEQYFGPGTRLTVT.

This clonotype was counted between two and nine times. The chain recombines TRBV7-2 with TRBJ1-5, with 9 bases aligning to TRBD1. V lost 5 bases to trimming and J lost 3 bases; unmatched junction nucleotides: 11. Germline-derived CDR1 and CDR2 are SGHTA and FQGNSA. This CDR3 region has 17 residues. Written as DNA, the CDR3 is TGTGCCAGCAGCCTTTCACCGGGACAGGGTCTCAATCAGCCCCAGCATTTT. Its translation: CASSLSPGQGLNQPQHF.